Described below is a single TCR beta chain sequence and its context. What it recognizes is unknown. TCRdb ran MiXCR on the 5' RACE reads and lists one entry per CDR3 protein. The sample lists 350,000 to 550,000 distinct CDR3 sequences, about 25% occurring once. The data were obtained in a study of CD8 T cells in ankylosing spondylitis. Findings of the study overall: What seemed typical of ankylosing spondylitis blood was a TCR beta motif built from under 10 highly homologous variants.

The CDR3 spans 13 residues. CDR1 is SQVTM and CDR2 is ANQGSEA in the germline V gene. The V gene end was trimmed by 4 bases and the J gene end by 5 bases; junction bases not matched to a gene: 5. The chain carries TRBV29-1 and TRBJ2-1; the match to TRBD2 covers 7 bases. The sequence was obtained from a male donor with ankylosing spondylitis. Sequenced: blood, either unsorted or a sorted T cell fraction (not recorded which). CDR3 DNA sequence: TGCAGCGTTGCGGCTAGCGGTGACAATGAGCAGTTCTTC. Encoded protein: CSVAASGDNEQFF.